The 30 T cell receptor beta chains given below trace back to one sample, sequenced in a study of graft-versus-host responses after intestinal transplantation (dated by TCRdb to the early 2020s). Library preparation employed the immunoSEQ multiplex PCR assay. TCRdb's version of the immuneACCESS table is confined to in-frame rearrangements and falls short of the full clone set. An unresolved V gene accounts for under half of the shortfall where checked; the remainder is of unknown origin. In all, the sample holds some 18,000 clones, and about nine tenths of those were seen once. The ten largest clones take up more than 1.5% of the sample. Sequences were derived from PBMCs, sampled 350 to 400 days after transplant. Every receptor here comes from a human patient who received an intestinal transplant, so some T cells may come from the graft donor.

The chain couples TRBV5-6 to TRBJ1-1, with 7 bases matching TRBD1. Trimming cost V 4 bases and J 5 bases; bases outside gene matches: 11. The CDR3 has 15 amino acids. Germline values: CDR1 SGHDT, CDR2 YYEEEE. The CDR3 here is CASSPDPQGRTEAFF. The DNA of the CDR3 is TGTGCCAGCAGCCCCGATCCACAGGGGAGGACTGAAGCTTTCTTT.

This chain links TRBV7-3 with TRBJ2-1; perhaps TRBD2 as D (6 bases). Germline V gene data show CDR1 as SGHTA and CDR2 as FQGTGA. CDR3 size: 19 residues. V lost 3 bases to trimming and J lost 5 bases, with 26 bases between them. Written as DNA, the CDR3 is TGTGCCAGCAGCTTGTGTGATTGGGACTTCCTCTTATTGAACAATGAGCAGTTCTTC. Amino acids: CASSLCDWDFLLLNNEQFF.

The chain carries TRBV20-1 and TRBJ2-7; D gene unclear. V lost 6 bases and J lost 1, with 7 bases in between. Germline CDR1 DFQATT, CDR2 SNEGSKA (reference sequence). The length of the CDR3 is 11 residues. Written as DNA, the CDR3 is TGCAGTGCGTATAGATCCTACGAGCAGTACTTC. Translation: CSAYRSYEQYF.

The chain employs TRBV6-1 and TRBJ1-1; D not certain. With 3 bases removed from V and 3 bases from J, the gap between germline ends came to 8 bases. The CDR3 has 13 residues. Germline V gene sequence: CDR1 MNHNS, CDR2 SASEGT. In DNA, the CDR3 is TGTGCCAGCAGTGAGAGGGTCTACACTGAAGCTTTCTTT. It yields the protein CASSERVYTEAFF.

CDR3 bases: TGTGCCAGCAGTTCCTCCGAAATCTACAATGAGCAGTTCTTC. This sequence encodes CASSSSEIYNEQFF. V gene TRBV6-5 combines with J gene TRBJ2-1, with D unresolved. V was shortened by 4 bases and J by 3 bases, with 10 bases between the two germline ends. The germline gives CDR1 MNHEY, CDR2 SVGAGI. The CDR3 is 14 amino acids.

The CDR3 DNA follows: TGTGCCAGCAGCGGACACACTGAAGCTTTCTTT. As protein: CASSGHTEAFF. This chain links TRBV6-5 with TRBJ1-1; D gene ambiguous. The germline V gene encodes CDR1 MNHEY and CDR2 SVGAGI. The germline V and J ends were trimmed by 6 bases and 3 bases, with 5 bases remaining between them. CDR3 length equals 11 residues.

This chain uses TRBV7-3 with TRBJ2-2; the D is unclear. CDR1 is SGHTA and CDR2 is FQGTGA in the germline V gene. V was shortened by 5 bases and J by 6 bases, with 10 bases between the two germline ends. The CDR3 loop spans 13 amino acids. The CDR3 DNA reads TGTGCCAGCAGCCCTTATATGGCCGGGGAGCTGTTTTTT. This sequence encodes CASSPYMAGELFF.

This chain uses TRBV2 with TRBJ2-3, with D perhaps TRBD2 (6 bases). The V end lost 2 bases, the J end lost 4 bases, and 7 bases lay between the germline ends. In germline, CDR1 is SNHLY, CDR2 FYNNEI. This CDR3 has 13 amino acids. CDR3 loop: CASSEPGADTQYF. For the CDR3, the DNA is TGTGCCAGCAGTGAACCGGGGGCAGATACGCAGTATTTT.

DNA of the CDR3: TGCGCCAGCAGCCAAGAGGGCCAGGGGATTAATTCACCCCTCCACTTT. Amino acid sequence: CASSQEGQGINSPLHF. The V and J genes are TRBV4-1 and TRBJ1-6; D is perhaps TRBD1 (6 bases). Trimming removed 0 bases from V and 6 bases from J, with 12 bases in between. The CDR3 loop spans 16 amino acids. In germline, CDR1 is MGHRA, CDR2 YSYEKL.

This clone has a handful of counts. DNA for the CDR3: TGTGCCAGCAGTGAAGCGACAGGGGGCAATTCACCCCTCCACTTT. This encodes CASSEATGGNSPLHF. This sequence joins TRBV6-1 and TRBJ1-6; TRBD1 agrees at 10 bases. Germline assignment: CDR1 MNHNS and CDR2 SASEGT. Unmatched junction bases numbered 0, after V lost 0 bases and J lost 7 bases. This CDR3 region has 15 residues.

CDR3 amino acids: CAWRLAGAYEQYF. CDR3 DNA sequence: TGTGCCTGGAGACTAGCGGGAGCCTACGAGCAGTACTTC. V is TRBV30 and J is TRBJ2-7; 11 nucleotides agree with TRBD2. The CDR3 has 13 residues. The V and J ends lost 3 bases and 2 bases, in that order; junction bases with no gene match: 0. The V gene's germline CDR1 is GTSNPN and CDR2 SVGIG (reference sequence).

The chain couples TRBV6-1 to TRBJ1-1; no reliable D call. The CDR3 has 13 residues. The ends were cut back, 6 bases at V and 4 bases at J, with 12 bases in the middle. CDR1 MNHNS and CDR2 SASEGT come from the germline V gene. CDR3 residues: CASRLLGSTEAFF. For the CDR3, the DNA is TGTGCCAGCAGACTACTGGGCAGCACTGAAGCTTTCTTT.

J is TRBJ2-7 and V is TRBV19, with D unclear. From germline, CDR1 is LNHDA and CDR2 SQIVND (reference sequence). CDR3 size: 15 residues. V lost 1 base and J 3 bases, leaving 13 bases between the germline ends. The CDR3: CASSIGSGTDYEQYF. Written as DNA, the CDR3 is TGTGCCAGTAGTATAGGTTCAGGCACCGACTACGAGCAGTACTTC. Full variable domain (rest looked up from reference TRBV19 and TRBJ2-7): DGGITQSPKYLFRKEGQNVTLSCEQNLNHDAMYWYRQDPGQGLRLIYYSQIVNDFQKGDIAEGYSVSREKKESFPLTVTSAQKNPTAFYLCASSIGSGTDYEQYFGPGTRLTVT.

The rearrangement links TRBV5-4 to TRBJ1-3; no firm D call. CDR1 and CDR2 from the germline V gene are SGHNT and YYREEE (reference sequence). The V gene lost 4 bases and the J gene lost 3 bases, with 8 bases spanning the gap. This CDR3 has 13 amino acids. CDR3 sequence (DNA): TGTGCCAGCAGCCCCCCGGGTGGAAACACCATATATTTT. It is translated as CASSPPGGNTIYF. The whole variable domain, filled in from reference TRBV5-4 and TRBJ1-3, reads ETGVTQSPTHLIKTRGQQVTLRCSSQSGHNTVSWYQQALGQGPQFIFQYYREEENGRGNFPPRFSGLQFPNYSSELNVNALELDDSALYLCASSPPGGNTIYFGEGSWLTVV.

This clone appeared once. The rearrangement links TRBV7-9 to TRBJ1-1; 8 positions match TRBD1. V lost 5 bases to trimming and J lost 2 bases; unmatched junction nucleotides: 7. From germline, CDR1 is SEHNR and CDR2 FQNEAQ (reference sequence). The CDR3 spans 15 residues. The CDR3 region is CASSDRDRLNTEAFF. The CDR3 DNA reads TGTGCCAGCAGCGACAGGGACAGGCTAAACACTGAAGCTTTCTTT.

This chain joins TRBV6-5 and TRBJ2-7; possibly TRBD2 for D (6 bases). V dropped 0 bases and J dropped 4 bases, with 10 bases sitting between them. Germline V gene sequence: CDR1 MNHEY, CDR2 SVGAGI. This CDR3 has 14 amino acids. In DNA, the CDR3 is TGTGCCAGCAGTTACTCGGAGGGTCGGTACGAGCAGTACTTC. Translating gives CASSYSEGRYEQYF.

The V gene is TRBV5-1, the J gene TRBJ1-2; D gene ambiguous. CDR3 size: 12 residues. Germline CDR1 and CDR2: SGHRS and YFSETQ. V lost 0 bases, J lost 4 bases, and 4 bases lay in between. The CDR3 nucleotides read TGCGCCAGCAGCTTGGGGGGCTATGGCTACACCTTC. This codes for CASSLGGYGYTF.

This clone was seen only a few times. V usage is TRBV9 and J usage is TRBJ1-2, with D perhaps TRBD1 (6 bases). The V gene's germline CDR1 is SGDLS and CDR2 YYNGEE. The V gene lost 1 base and the J gene lost 2 bases, with 12 bases spanning the gap. CDR3 size: 15 residues. The CDR3 spells CASSVRGRHNYGYTF. The CDR3 nucleotides read TGTGCCAGCAGCGTACGGGGGCGCCACAACTATGGCTACACCTTC.

This clone was observed a handful of times. The rearrangement joins TRBV19 to TRBJ2-7; TRBD2 agrees at 11 bases. Per germline, CDR1 LNHDA and CDR2 SQIVND (reference sequence). The CDR3 runs 15 residues. V shed 4 bases, J shed 3 bases, and the junction held 5 bases outside the gene matches. The CDR3 nucleotides are TGTGCCAGTAGTACCCGACTAGCGGGGATCTACGAGCAGTACTTC. It yields the protein CASSTRLAGIYEQYF.

This chain joins TRBV2 and TRBJ2-1; D is unclear. Germline V CDR1 and CDR2: SNHLY, FYNNEI. V lost 3 bases and J lost 8, with 5 bases in between. This CDR3 is 11 amino acids long. The chain's CDR3 is CASSDRDEQFF. The DNA for the CDR3 is TGTGCCAGCAGTGATAGGGATGAGCAGTTCTTC.

The V and J genes are TRBV18 and TRBJ2-1; 8 bases are shared with TRBD1. This CDR3 has 13 residues. J gave up 7 bases and V 6 bases, and 5 bases lay outside the gene matches. Per germline, CDR1 KGHSH and CDR2 LQKENI. Written as DNA, the CDR3 is TGTGCCAGCTCCCCGGGACAGGTTAATGAGCAGTTCTTC. Translation gives CASSPGQVNEQFF. Variable domain in full (rest from reference TRBV18 and TRBJ2-1): NAGVMQNPRHLVRRRGQEARLRCSPMKGHSHVYWYRQLPEEGLKFMVYLQKENIIDESGMPKERFSAEFPKEGPSILRIQQVVRGDSAAYFCASSPGQVNEQFFGPGTRLTVL.

V usage is TRBV4-1 and J usage is TRBJ2-3; the D is unclear. Trimming stripped 1 base from V and 3 bases from J, with 8 bases between. This CDR3 is 14 amino acids long. The germline gives CDR1 MGHRA, CDR2 YSYEKL. CDR3 DNA sequence: TGCGCCAGCAGCCAAGGCGGCGGTACAGATACGCAGTATTTT. It is translated as CASSQGGGTDTQYF.

The CDR3 coding sequence is TGTGCCAGCAGCTTAGATCTAGTGCTAGCGGGAGATACGCAGTATTTT. It encodes CASSLDLVLAGDTQYF. V gene TRBV11-2 combines with J gene TRBJ2-3; 8 bases align to TRBD2. The CDR3 is made up of 16 amino acids. The V and J ends lost 0 bases and 5 bases, in that order; junction bases with no gene match: 7. The germline CDR1 and CDR2 sequences are SGHAT and FQNNGV.

The CDR3 region is CASSSGDSYNEQFF. Here the CDR3 DNA reads TGCGCCAGCAGCTCGGGGGACTCCTACAATGAGCAGTTCTTC. The chain couples TRBV5-1 to TRBJ2-1; maybe TRBD2 (6 bases). The V and J ends lost 3 bases and 0 bases respectively, with 7 bases between them. This CDR3 region has 14 residues. Germline V gene sequence: CDR1 SGHRS, CDR2 YFSETQ.

Turning to this clone: Within the sample, other DNA sequences also encode this same CDR3. The rearrangement links TRBV18 to TRBJ1-5, with D perhaps TRBD1 (6 bases). Trimming removed 2 bases at V and 6 bases at J, with 14 bases between. Germline V CDR1 and CDR2: KGHSH, LQKENI. This CDR3 has 15 residues. Written as DNA, the CDR3 is TGTGCCAGCTCACCAGGAGGGGGGGTTGGTCAGCCCCAGCATTTT. Translated, it gives CASSPGGGVGQPQHF.

CDR3 sequence (DNA): TGTGCCAGCAGCCAAGCCTTCCGACAGGGAATCGACGAGCAGTACTTC. It translates to CASSQAFRQGIDEQYF. V is TRBV4-2 and J is TRBJ2-7, with 7 bases matching TRBD1. CDR1 LGHNA and CDR2 YNFKEQ come from the germline V gene. The CDR3 is made up of 16 amino acids. V shed 1 base, J shed 5 bases, and the junction held 11 bases outside the gene matches.

In DNA, the CDR3 is TGTGCCAGCGACAGGGGGTATGGCTATAATTCACCCCTCCACTTT. As protein: CASDRGYGYNSPLHF. The chain joins TRBV2 to TRBJ1-6, with 9 positions matching TRBD1. Germline V gene lookup returns CDR1 SNHLY and CDR2 FYNNEI. The CDR3 contains 15 residues. J lost 3 bases, V lost 8 bases, and 5 bases had no gene match.

V is TRBV29-1 and J is TRBJ2-1, with D perhaps matching TRBD1 (5 bases). V lost 7 bases to trimming and J lost 9 bases, with 16 bases between them. The CDR3 totals 12 residues. CDR1 SQVTM and CDR2 ANQGSEA come from the germline V gene. The CDR3 DNA reads as TGCAGCGGAACGTCTAGGGGCGGTGAGCAGTTCTTC. Protein product: CSGTSRGGEQFF.

The rearrangement joins TRBV15 to TRBJ2-5, with 11 bases fitting TRBD2. V lost 5 bases and J lost 4; bases outside the gene matches: 9. CDR1 is LNHNV, CDR2 YYDKDF, per germline (reference sequence). This CDR3 has 16 amino acids. CDR3 in amino acids: CATSGPLAGVVETQYF. The CDR3 nucleotides are TGTGCCACCAGCGGGCCACTAGCGGGAGTTGTAGAGACCCAGTACTTC.

V gene TRBV7-9 combines with J gene TRBJ1-5, with D tentatively TRBD1 (6 bases). V gave up 0 bases and J gave up 6 bases, with 18 bases separating them. This CDR3 has 17 residues. Germline values: CDR1 SEHNR, CDR2 FQNEAQ (reference sequence). The CDR3: CASSLAVLGGGGQPQHF. Here the CDR3 DNA reads TGTGCCAGCAGCTTAGCTGTCCTGGGCGGGGGCGGTCAGCCCCAGCATTTT.